The 20 T cell receptor beta chains listed next were all sequenced from one sample in a study of technical replicates of blood from four donors. The repertoire was sequenced with immunoSEQ multiplex PCR; TCRdb's copy has only in-frame clones and lacks some. This table has about 74,000 clones, approximately 95% appearing once. Sample: T cells isolated from PBMCs. All receptors come from a human donor in good health.

The chain recombines TRBV4-2 with TRBJ2-5; 7 bases are a match to TRBD2. CDR3 size: 17 residues. With 1 base clipped from V and 2 bases from J, the junction kept 10 bases outside the gene matches. Per germline, CDR1 LGHNA and CDR2 YNFKEQ. The CDR3 nucleotides are TGTGCCAGCAGCCAAGTGATGGCTAGCGGCGGTCAAGAGACCCAGTACTTC. Protein sequence: CASSQVMASGGQETQYF.

The V and J genes are TRBV28 and TRBJ1-2; possibly TRBD1 for D (6 bases). CDR3 length: 15 residues. V was trimmed by 5 bases and J by 6 bases, leaving 19 bases between them. Germline loops: CDR1 MDHEN, CDR2 SYDVKM. The CDR3 loop reads CASSPPPTGSNGYTF. CDR3 bases: TGTGCCAGCAGTCCCCCCCCAACAGGGTCAAATGGCTACACCTTC.

This clone was seen more than once but under ten times. The rearrangement joins TRBV6-6 to TRBJ1-1, with D tentatively TRBD1 (5 bases). This CDR3 spans 12 amino acids. V lost 6 bases, J lost 4 bases, and 9 bases lay in between. The germline CDR1 and CDR2 sequences are MNHNY and SVGAGI (reference sequence). For the CDR3, the DNA is TGTGCCAGCAGGGCAGGGTCCACTGAAGCTTTCTTT. Amino acid sequence: CASRAGSTEAFF.

The rearrangement joins TRBV5-1 to TRBJ2-3; D not certain. CDR3 length equals 15 residues. Germline loops: CDR1 SGHRS, CDR2 YFSETQ. The germline V and J ends were trimmed by 3 bases and 5 bases, with 16 bases remaining between them. Here the CDR3 DNA reads TGCGCCAGCAGCTCTCACGCCCCCGGCGGAGATACGCAGTATTTT. It is translated as CASSSHAPGGDTQYF. Complete variable domain (other parts from reference TRBV5-1 and TRBJ2-3): KAGVTQTPRYLIKTRGQQVTLSCSPISGHRSVSWYQQTPGQGLQFLFEYFSETQRNKGNFPGRFSGRQFSNSRSEMNVSTLELGDSALYLCASSSHAPGGDTQYFGPGTRLTVL.

The rearrangement uses TRBV2 and TRBJ1-2, with 7 bases lining up with TRBD1. The CDR3 sequence is 12 residues long. Germline lookup yields CDR1 SNHLY and CDR2 FYNNEI. V lost 5 bases and J lost 8; bases outside the gene matches: 5. CDR3 sequence (DNA): TGTGCCAGCAGTCGGGCAGGGGGAGGCTACACCTTC. This translates into CASSRAGGGYTF.

The rearrangement joins TRBV29-1 to TRBJ2-3, with a tentative D call TRBD1 (5 bases). The CDR3 extends over 12 amino acids. Trimming cost V 4 bases and J 7 bases, with 12 bases left between them. The V gene's germline CDR1 is SQVTM and CDR2 ANQGSEA. CDR3 amino acids: CSVGPGSNTQYF. The CDR3 DNA is TGCAGCGTTGGGCCAGGGTCCAATACGCAGTATTTT.

The chain recombines TRBV4-1 with TRBJ1-4; 8 bases are shared with TRBD1. Losses at the gene ends were 1 base for V and 5 bases for J; bases not matched to a gene: 6. This CDR3 is built from 16 residues. CDR1 is MGHRA and CDR2 is YSYEKL in the germline V gene. The CDR3 is CASSQVGQGPNEKLFF. In DNA form, the CDR3 reads TGCGCCAGCAGCCAAGTCGGACAGGGACCAAATGAAAAACTGTTTTTT.

The chain recombines TRBV10-2 with TRBJ2-4, with 10 bases lining up with TRBD2. The CDR3 has 15 residues. V gave up 7 bases and J gave up 0 bases; unmatched junction bases: 3. Germline CDR1 reads WSHSY; CDR2 reads SAAADI. The DNA for the CDR3 is TGCGCCAGCACCCTAGCGGGGGAAGCCAAAAACATTCAGTACTTC. Protein: CASTLAGEAKNIQYF.

The chain recombines TRBV11-3 with TRBJ1-1, with D unclear. This CDR3 is built from 12 residues. The V gene lost 8 bases and the J gene lost 3 bases, with 10 bases spanning the gap. Per germline, CDR1 SGHNT and CDR2 YENEEA. The CDR3 DNA is TGTGCCAGCGGACGGGGAGACACTGAAGCTTTCTTT. Translation gives CASGRGDTEAFF.

J is TRBJ2-1 and V is TRBV18, with 9 bases lining up with TRBD1. Germline V lookup: CDR1 KGHSH, CDR2 LQKENI. Losses at the gene ends were 0 bases for V and 0 bases for J; bases not matched to a gene: 9. The CDR3 runs to 19 residues. The CDR3 protein is CASSPPGWDRESSYNEQFF. The CDR3, as DNA: TGTGCCAGCTCACCACCGGGTTGGGACAGGGAGAGCTCCTACAATGAGCAGTTCTTC.

In this sample, this clone turned up once. The chain recombines TRBV10-3 with TRBJ2-1; 7 bases are shared with TRBD1. This CDR3 comprises 15 residues. From germline, CDR1 is ENHRY and CDR2 SYGVKD. V shed 0 bases and J 8 bases; nucleotides not matched to a gene: 7. The CDR3 here is CAISESKGAGDEQFF. CDR3 sequence (DNA): TGTGCCATCAGTGAGTCTAAGGGGGCAGGGGATGAGCAGTTCTTC.

The chain recombines TRBV7-2 with TRBJ1-2; no definite D call. This CDR3 contains 15 residues. CDR1 and CDR2 (germline): SGHTA, FQGNSA. V was trimmed by 2 bases and J by 2 bases, leaving 12 bases between them. The DNA of the CDR3 is TGTGCCAGCAGCTTACAGCCGAGCGGGAACTATGGCTACACCTTC. Translation: CASSLQPSGNYGYTF. The whole variable domain, remainder taken from reference TRBV7-2 and TRBJ1-2, is GAGVSQSPSNKVTEKGKDVELRCDPISGHTALYWYRQSLGQGLEFLIYFQGNSAPDKSGLPSDRFSAERTGGSVSTLTIQRTQQEDSAVYLCASSLQPSGNYGYTFGSGTRLTVV.

This chain joins TRBV5-1 and TRBJ1-2; a possible D gene is TRBD1 (5 bases). The CDR3 has 16 amino acids. Germline V gene lookup returns CDR1 SGHRS and CDR2 YFSETQ. Trimming took off 3 bases at V and 3 bases at J, with 18 bases between the two ends. The CDR3 sequence is CASSWGVWGMHYGYTF. CDR3 DNA sequence: TGCGCCAGCAGCTGGGGGGTGTGGGGAATGCACTATGGCTACACCTTC.

Notes on this clone: One end of the junction varies from germline; a read error may be responsible. The chain links TRBV7-7 to TRBJ2-3; 11 positions agree with TRBD2. Germline lookup yields CDR1 SSHAT and CDR2 FNYEAQ (reference sequence). CDR3 length equals 18 residues. The chain's CDR3 is CASSLEFRTSGGGDTQYF. CDR3 DNA: TGTGCTAGCAGCTTAGAATTCCGTACTAGCGGGGGTGGGGATACGCAGTATTTT.

The chain employs TRBV7-3 and TRBJ2-7, with D perhaps TRBD1 (7 bases). Germline CDR1 reads SGHTA; CDR2 reads FQGTGA. Trimming took 2 bases from V and 5 from J, leaving 16 bases between them. This CDR3 region has 15 residues. The CDR3 DNA is TGTGCCAGCAGCTTAGGAGGGCAGGGGGGAGACGAGCAGTACTTC. It encodes CASSLGGQGGDEQYF.

V and J are TRBV27 and TRBJ2-7; 8 bases align to TRBD1. Trimming cost V 0 bases and J 3 bases; bases outside gene matches: 4. CDR1 MNHEY and CDR2 SMNVEV come from the germline V gene (reference sequence). The CDR3 is made up of 15 amino acids. In nucleotides, the CDR3 is TGTGCCAGCAGTTTATCGGGGACAGGATACTACGAGCAGTACTTC. This sequence encodes CASSLSGTGYYEQYF.

The chain uses TRBV19 and TRBJ2-1; TRBD1 is a possible D gene (6 bases). Germline V gives CDR1 LNHDA, CDR2 SQIVND (reference sequence). V lost 6 bases and J lost 2, with 14 bases in between. The CDR3 is made up of 15 amino acids. CDR3 in amino acids: CASRIQGFTYNEQFF. The CDR3 coding sequence is TGTGCCAGTAGGATACAGGGCTTTACCTACAATGAGCAGTTCTTC.

J is TRBJ2-3 and V is TRBV11-2; tentatively, D is TRBD1 (6 bases). The germline CDR1 and CDR2 sequences are SGHAT and FQNNGV. The CDR3 extends over 15 amino acids. Between the trimmed V and J ends, which lost 5 bases and 6 bases, there was a span of 18 bases. The CDR3 spells CASSPLTGFGDTQYF. The CDR3 DNA reads as TGTGCCAGCAGCCCCTTAACAGGGTTTGGCGATACGCAGTATTTT.

This rearrangement joins TRBV4-1 to TRBJ2-3; 13 bases match TRBD2. The CDR3 consists of 16 residues. Per germline, CDR1 MGHRA and CDR2 YSYEKL. V lost 2 bases to trimming and J lost 6 bases; unmatched junction nucleotides: 5. The CDR3 DNA reads TGCGCCAGCAGCCAATTACTAGCGGGGGGGCTTGATACGCAGTATTTT. Residues: CASSQLLAGGLDTQYF.

The V and J genes are TRBV2 and TRBJ2-7; no clear D gene. CDR1 SNHLY and CDR2 FYNNEI come from the germline V gene. V lost 8 bases to trimming and J lost 0 bases, with 17 bases between them. The CDR3 runs 15 residues. The CDR3: CASVSSAPSSYEQYF. CDR3 DNA: TGTGCCAGCGTTAGTAGTGCACCAAGCTCCTACGAGCAGTACTTC.